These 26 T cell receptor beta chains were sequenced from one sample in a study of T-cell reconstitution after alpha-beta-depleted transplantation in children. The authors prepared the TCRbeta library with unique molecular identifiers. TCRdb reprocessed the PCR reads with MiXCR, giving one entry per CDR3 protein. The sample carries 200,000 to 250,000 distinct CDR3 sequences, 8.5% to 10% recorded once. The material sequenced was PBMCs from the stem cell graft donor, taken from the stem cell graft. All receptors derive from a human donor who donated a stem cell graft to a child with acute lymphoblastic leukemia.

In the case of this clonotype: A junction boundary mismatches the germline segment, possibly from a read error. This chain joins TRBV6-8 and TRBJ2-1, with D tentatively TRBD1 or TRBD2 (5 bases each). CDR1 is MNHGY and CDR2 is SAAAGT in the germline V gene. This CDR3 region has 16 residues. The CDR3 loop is CVSSYYSGGRYNEQFF. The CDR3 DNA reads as TGTGTCAGCAGTTACTATAGTGGGGGAAGATACAATGAGCAGTTCTTC.

The CDR3 reads CASSLEGTGGDEQYF. The CDR3 DNA reads as TGTGCCAGCAGCTTAGAAGGGACAGGGGGAGACGAGCAGTACTTC. The J gene is TRBJ2-7, the V gene TRBV7-9; 11 nucleotides match TRBD1. Germline V CDR1 and CDR2: SEHNR, FQNEAQ (reference sequence). The CDR3 extends over 15 amino acids. After removal of 1 base from V and 5 bases from J, the junction contained 4 bases not matched to a gene.

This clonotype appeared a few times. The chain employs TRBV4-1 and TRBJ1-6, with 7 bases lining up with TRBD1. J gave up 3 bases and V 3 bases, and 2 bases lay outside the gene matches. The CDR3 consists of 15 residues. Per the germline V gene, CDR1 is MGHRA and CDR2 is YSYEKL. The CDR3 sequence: CASSQSGGYNSPLHF. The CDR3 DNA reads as TGCGCCAGCAGCCAGTCAGGGGGCTATAATTCACCCCTCCACTTT.

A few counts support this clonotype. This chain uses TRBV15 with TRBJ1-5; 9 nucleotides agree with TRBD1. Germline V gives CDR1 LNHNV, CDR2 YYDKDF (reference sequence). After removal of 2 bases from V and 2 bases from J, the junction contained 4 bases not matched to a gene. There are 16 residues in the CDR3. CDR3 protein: CATSRLTGGGNQPQHF. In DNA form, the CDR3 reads TGTGCCACCAGCAGATTAACAGGGGGCGGCAATCAGCCCCAGCATTTT.

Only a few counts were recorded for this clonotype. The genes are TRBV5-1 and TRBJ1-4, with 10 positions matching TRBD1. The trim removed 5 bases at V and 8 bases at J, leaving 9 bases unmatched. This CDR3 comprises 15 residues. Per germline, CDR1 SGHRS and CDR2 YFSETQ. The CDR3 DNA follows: TGCGCCAGCAGGCGTGACAGGGGGCTTAGGGAAAAACTGTTTTTT. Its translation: CASRRDRGLREKLFF.

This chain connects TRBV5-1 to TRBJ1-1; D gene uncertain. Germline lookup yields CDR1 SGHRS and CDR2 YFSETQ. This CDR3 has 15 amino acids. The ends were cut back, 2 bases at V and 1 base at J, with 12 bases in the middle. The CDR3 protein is CASSFYTETNTEAFF. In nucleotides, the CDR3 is TGCGCCAGCAGCTTCTATACAGAGACGAACACTGAAGCTTTCTTT.

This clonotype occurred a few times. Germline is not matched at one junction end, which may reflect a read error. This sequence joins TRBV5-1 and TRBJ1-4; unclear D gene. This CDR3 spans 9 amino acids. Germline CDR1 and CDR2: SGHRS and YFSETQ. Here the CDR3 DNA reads TGCGCCAGCAGCTTGGTTCGACGTTTT. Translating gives CASSLVRRF. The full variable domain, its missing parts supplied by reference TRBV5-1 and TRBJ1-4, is KAGVTQTPRYLIKTRGQQVTLSCSPISGHRSVSWYQQTPGQGLQFLFEYFSETQRNKGNFPGRFSGRQFSNSRSEMNVSTLELGDSALYLCASSLVRRFGSGTQLSVL.

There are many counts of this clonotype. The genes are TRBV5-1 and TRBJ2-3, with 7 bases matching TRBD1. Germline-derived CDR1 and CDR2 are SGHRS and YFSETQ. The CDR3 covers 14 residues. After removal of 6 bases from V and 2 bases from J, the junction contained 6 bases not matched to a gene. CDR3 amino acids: CASTPGQTTDTQYF. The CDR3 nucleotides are TGCGCCAGCACCCCGGGACAGACCACAGATACGCAGTATTTT.

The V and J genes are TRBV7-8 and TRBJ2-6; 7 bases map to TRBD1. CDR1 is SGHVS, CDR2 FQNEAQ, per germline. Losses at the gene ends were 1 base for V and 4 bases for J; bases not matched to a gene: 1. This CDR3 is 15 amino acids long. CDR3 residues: CASSLEGAGANVLTF. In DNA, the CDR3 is TGTGCCAGCAGCTTAGAGGGGGCGGGGGCCAACGTCCTGACTTTC.

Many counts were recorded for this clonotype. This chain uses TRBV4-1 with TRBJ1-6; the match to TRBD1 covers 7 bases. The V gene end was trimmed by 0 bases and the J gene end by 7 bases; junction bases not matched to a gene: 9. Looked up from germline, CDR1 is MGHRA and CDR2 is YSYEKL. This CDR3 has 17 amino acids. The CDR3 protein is CASSQDRDRGPNSPLHF. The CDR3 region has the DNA TGCGCCAGCAGCCAAGATCGGGACAGAGGACCAAATTCACCCCTCCACTTT.

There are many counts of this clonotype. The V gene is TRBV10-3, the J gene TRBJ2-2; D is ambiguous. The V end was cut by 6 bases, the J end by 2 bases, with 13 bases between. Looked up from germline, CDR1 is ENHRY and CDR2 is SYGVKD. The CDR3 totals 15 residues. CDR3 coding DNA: TGTGCCATCAGGGTTCGGCAGATTAACACCGGGGAGCTGTTTTTT. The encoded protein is CAIRVRQINTGELFF.

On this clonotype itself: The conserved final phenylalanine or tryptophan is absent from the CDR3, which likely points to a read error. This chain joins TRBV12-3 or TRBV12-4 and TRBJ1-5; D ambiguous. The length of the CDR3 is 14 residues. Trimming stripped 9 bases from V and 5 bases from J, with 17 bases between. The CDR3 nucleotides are TGTGCCAGTACCGGTCCCAGTAATTATCAGCCCCAGCATTGT. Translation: CASTGPSNYQPQHC.

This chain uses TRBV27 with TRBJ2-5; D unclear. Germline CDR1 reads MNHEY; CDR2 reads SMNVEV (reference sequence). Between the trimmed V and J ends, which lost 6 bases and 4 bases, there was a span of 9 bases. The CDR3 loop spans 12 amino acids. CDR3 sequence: CASRNRAETQYF. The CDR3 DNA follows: TGTGCCAGCAGAAATAGGGCAGAGACCCAGTACTTC.

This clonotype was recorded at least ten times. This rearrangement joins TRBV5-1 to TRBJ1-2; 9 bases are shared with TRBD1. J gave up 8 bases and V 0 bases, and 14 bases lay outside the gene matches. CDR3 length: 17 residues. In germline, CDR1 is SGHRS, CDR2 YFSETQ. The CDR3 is CASSLDGQGFLPTGYTF. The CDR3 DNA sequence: TGCGCCAGCAGCTTGGATGGACAGGGGTTTCTTCCGACGGGCTACACCTTC.

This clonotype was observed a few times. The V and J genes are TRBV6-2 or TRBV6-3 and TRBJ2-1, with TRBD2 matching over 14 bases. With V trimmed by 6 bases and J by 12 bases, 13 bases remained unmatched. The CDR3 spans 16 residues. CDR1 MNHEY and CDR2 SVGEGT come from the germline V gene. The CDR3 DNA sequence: TGTGCCAGCAGGAACACCGGGACTAGCGGGGGTGTGGCGCAGTTCTTC. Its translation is CASRNTGTSGGVAQFF.

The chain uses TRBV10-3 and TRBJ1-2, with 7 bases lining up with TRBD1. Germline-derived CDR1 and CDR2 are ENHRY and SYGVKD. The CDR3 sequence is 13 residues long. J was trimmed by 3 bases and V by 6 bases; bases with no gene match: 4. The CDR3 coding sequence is TGTGCCATCAGCGAAGACAGGGACTATGGCTACACCTTC. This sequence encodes CAISEDRDYGYTF.

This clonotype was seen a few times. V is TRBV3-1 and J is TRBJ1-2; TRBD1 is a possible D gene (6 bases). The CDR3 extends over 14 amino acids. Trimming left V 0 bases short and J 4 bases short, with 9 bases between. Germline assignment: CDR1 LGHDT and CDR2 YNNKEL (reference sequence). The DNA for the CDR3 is TGTGCCAGCAGCCAAGAACTGGGGGCCTATGGCTACACCTTC. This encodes CASSQELGAYGYTF. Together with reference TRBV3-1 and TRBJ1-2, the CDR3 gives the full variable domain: DTAVSQTPKYLVTQMGNDKSIKCEQNLGHDTMYWYKQDSKKFLKIMFSYNNKELIINETVPNRFSPKSPDKAHLNLHINSLELGDSAVYFCASSQELGAYGYTFGSGTRLTVV.

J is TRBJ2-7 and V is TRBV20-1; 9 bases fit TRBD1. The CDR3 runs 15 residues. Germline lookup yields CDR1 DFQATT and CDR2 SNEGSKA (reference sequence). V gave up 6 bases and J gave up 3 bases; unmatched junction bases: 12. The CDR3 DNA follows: TGCAGTGCGTGCCCGGGACAGGGAATCCTCTACGAGCAGTACTTC. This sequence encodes CSACPGQGILYEQYF.

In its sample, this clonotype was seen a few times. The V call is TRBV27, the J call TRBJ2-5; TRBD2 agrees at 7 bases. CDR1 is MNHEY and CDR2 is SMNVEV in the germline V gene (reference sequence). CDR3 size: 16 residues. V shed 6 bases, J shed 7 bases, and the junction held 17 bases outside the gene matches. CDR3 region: CASSPRTRGERGTQYF. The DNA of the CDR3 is TGTGCCAGCAGCCCTCGGACCCGGGGGGAACGGGGGACCCAGTACTTC.

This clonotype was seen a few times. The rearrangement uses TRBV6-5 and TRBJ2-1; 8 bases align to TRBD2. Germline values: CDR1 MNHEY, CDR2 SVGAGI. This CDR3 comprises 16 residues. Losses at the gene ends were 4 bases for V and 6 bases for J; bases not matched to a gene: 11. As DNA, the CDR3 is TGTGCCAGCAGTTTGCTCGGGGGGGCCGCCTTCAATGAGCAGTTCTTC. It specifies CASSLLGGAAFNEQFF.

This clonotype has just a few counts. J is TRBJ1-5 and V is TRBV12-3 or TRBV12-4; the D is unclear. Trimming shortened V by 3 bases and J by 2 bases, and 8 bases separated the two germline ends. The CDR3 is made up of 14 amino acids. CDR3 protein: CASSFGSGNQPQHF. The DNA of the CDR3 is TGTGCCAGCAGTTTCGGGTCGGGCAATCAGCCCCAGCATTTT.

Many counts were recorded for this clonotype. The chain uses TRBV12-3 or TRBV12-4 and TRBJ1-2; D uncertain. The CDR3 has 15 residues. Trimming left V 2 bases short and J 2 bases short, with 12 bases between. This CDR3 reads CASSLFGRLNYGYTF. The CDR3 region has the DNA TGTGCCAGCAGTTTATTTGGGCGGTTAAACTATGGCTACACCTTC.

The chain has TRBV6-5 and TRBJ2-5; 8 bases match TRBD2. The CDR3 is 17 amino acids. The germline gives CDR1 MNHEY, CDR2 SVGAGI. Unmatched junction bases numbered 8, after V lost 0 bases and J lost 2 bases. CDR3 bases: TGTGCCAGCAGTTACTCCTCCTTCGGCGGGGGGCAAGAGACCCAGTACTTC. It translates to CASSYSSFGGGQETQYF.

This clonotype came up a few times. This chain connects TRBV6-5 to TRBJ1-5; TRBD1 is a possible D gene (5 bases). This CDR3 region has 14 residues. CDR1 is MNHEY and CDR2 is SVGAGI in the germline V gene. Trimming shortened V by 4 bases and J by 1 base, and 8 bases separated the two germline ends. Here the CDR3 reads CASSLQESNQPQHF. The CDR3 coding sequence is TGTGCCAGCAGTTTACAGGAGAGCAATCAGCCCCAGCATTTT.

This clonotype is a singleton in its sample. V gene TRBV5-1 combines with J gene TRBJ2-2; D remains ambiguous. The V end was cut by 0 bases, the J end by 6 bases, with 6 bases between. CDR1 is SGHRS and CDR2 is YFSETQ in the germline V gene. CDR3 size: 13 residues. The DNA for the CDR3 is TGCGCCAGCAGCTTGGATAGGGCCGGGGAGCTGTTTTTT. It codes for CASSLDRAGELFF.

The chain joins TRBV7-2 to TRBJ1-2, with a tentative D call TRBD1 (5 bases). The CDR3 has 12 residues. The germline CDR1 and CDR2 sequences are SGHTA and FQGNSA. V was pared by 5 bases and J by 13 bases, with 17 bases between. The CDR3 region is CASSTTQDRRTF. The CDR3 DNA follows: TGTGCCAGCAGCACCACACAGGACCGTCGCACCTTC.